Below are 9 T cell receptor beta chains sequenced from a single sample in a study of blood T cell repertoires in COVID-19 (dated by TCRdb to the early 2020s). The library was prepared using the immunoSEQ multiplex PCR assay. TCRdb took over this immuneACCESS table, retaining in-frame rearrangements with V and J assigned. Such tables are incomplete; in checked studies, under half of the missing clones stem from an unresolved V gene, and the remainder is unexplained. In this sample the table shows 60,000 to 80,000 clones, around 87% of which occur a single time. The leading ten clones occupy roughly 1% of the sample. Sequences were obtained from peripheral blood. The receptors shown here come from a man aged 70-80 years with acute or convalescent COVID-19.

This chain joins TRBV7-2 and TRBJ1-4; 10 bases are shared with TRBD1. The CDR3 is made up of 15 amino acids. The V gene's germline CDR1 is SGHTA and CDR2 FQGNSA. J lost 7 bases, V lost 1 base, and 3 bases had no gene match. DNA of the CDR3: TGTGCCAGCAGCTTAGTAGGGACAGGGGTTGAAAAACTGTTTTTT. It is translated as CASSLVGTGVEKLFF.

The sample holds a few counts of this clone. The chain is built from TRBV7-9 and TRBJ2-7; 9 positions agree with TRBD2. Germline V gives CDR1 SEHNR, CDR2 FQNEAQ (reference sequence). The CDR3 runs 14 residues. J lost 4 bases, V lost 1 base, and 2 bases had no gene match. The chain's CDR3 is CASSLGLAAYEQYF. CDR3 DNA sequence: TGTGCCAGCAGCTTAGGACTAGCGGCATACGAGCAGTACTTC. The variable domain in full, completed from reference TRBV7-9 and TRBJ2-7, reads DTGVSQNPRHKITKRGQNVTFRCDPISEHNRLYWYRQTLGQGPEFLTYFQNEAQLEKSRLLSDRFSAERPKGSFSTLEIQRTEQGDSAMYLCASSLGLAAYEQYFGPGTRLTVT.

There are a few counts of this clone. The V call is TRBV19, the J call TRBJ2-7; maybe TRBD1 (6 bases). The CDR3 covers 15 residues. V was clipped by 4 bases and J by 2 bases, with 15 bases between them. Germline assignment: CDR1 LNHDA and CDR2 SQIVND (reference sequence). CDR3: CASSKKSGQTYEQYF. The CDR3 region has the DNA TGTGCCAGTAGTAAGAAATCGGGACAAACCTACGAGCAGTACTTC.

This CDR3 reads CASSQGAGGRDYEQYF. For the CDR3, the DNA is TGTGCCAGCAGCCAAGGGGCTGGTGGGCGAGACTACGAGCAGTACTTC. This chain uses TRBV3-1 (or the pseudogene TRBV3-2) with TRBJ2-7; D gene uncertain. The CDR3 length is 16 residues. The germline V gene encodes CDR1 LGHDT and CDR2 YNNKEL (reference sequence). Between the trimmed V and J ends, which lost 1 base and 3 bases, there was a span of 16 bases.

The chain combines TRBV6-6 with TRBJ2-5; D not resolved. This CDR3 is built from 13 residues. V dropped 0 bases and J dropped 2 bases, with 4 bases sitting between them. The germline V gene has CDR1 MNHNY and CDR2 SVGAGI (reference sequence). CDR3 DNA sequence: TGTGCCAGCAGTTACTCAACTCAAGAGACCCAGTACTTC. Its translation: CASSYSTQETQYF.

This clone has a single count. The genes are TRBV4-2 and TRBJ2-7, with 7 bases aligning to TRBD1. Per the germline V gene, CDR1 is LGHNA and CDR2 is YNFKEQ. V lost 4 bases, J lost 7 bases, and 16 bases stayed unmatched. This CDR3 is built from 16 residues. CDR3 in DNA: TGTGCCAGCAGCCCCCGGGGACAGATTACTTGGTGGGAGCAGTACTTC. It specifies CASSPRGQITWWEQYF.

This clone was detected only once. In nucleotides, the CDR3 is TGTGCCAGCCGAACCCGGCGGAATAAAGAGACCCAGTACTTC. It translates to CASRTRRNKETQYF. This chain connects TRBV2 to TRBJ2-5; D unclear. Trimming cost V 8 bases and J 3 bases, with 16 bases left between them. Germline CDR1 SNHLY, CDR2 FYNNEI. CDR3 size: 14 residues.

The chain carries TRBV19 and TRBJ1-1; the D is unclear. The CDR3 runs 13 residues. Germline V gives CDR1 LNHDA, CDR2 SQIVND (reference sequence). Trimming removed 8 bases from V and 1 base from J, with 11 bases in between. This chain's CDR3 is CASAVGGNTEAFF. The CDR3 coding sequence is TGTGCCAGTGCGGTGGGAGGGAACACTGAAGCTTTCTTT.

This chain joins TRBV2 and TRBJ2-1; 7 bases line up with TRBD1. J gave up 6 bases and V 5 bases, and 7 bases lay outside the gene matches. Germline CDR1 is SNHLY and CDR2 is FYNNEI. The CDR3 has 14 amino acids. The CDR3 loop is CASSRQGEFNEQFF. CDR3 DNA: TGTGCCAGCAGTAGGCAGGGGGAATTCAATGAGCAGTTCTTC.